Below are 28 T cell receptor beta chains sequenced from a single sample in a study of blood T cell repertoires in COVID-19. The data were produced by immunoSEQ multiplex PCR, yet TCRdb's version contains in-frame clones alone and is incomplete. Of about 220,000 clones in the sample, about 90% are singletons; the top ten hold under 15%. The specimen sequenced was PBMCs or T cells enriched from blood (not recorded which). The receptors derive from a woman between 50 and 59 years old with acute COVID-19.

Concerning this clone: The junction departs from germline at one end; a sequencing error may be responsible. This chain links TRBV7-2 with TRBJ1-2; 9 bases line up with TRBD1. The CDR3 runs to 14 residues. Germline-derived CDR1 and CDR2 are SGHTA and FQGNSA. CDR3: CATSGTGTNYGYTF. Here the CDR3 DNA reads TGTGCCACCAGCGGGACAGGGACCAACTATGGCTACACCTTC. Full variable domain (remainder filled in from reference TRBV7-2 and TRBJ1-2): GAGVSQSPSNKVTEKGKDVELRCDPISGHTALYWYRQSLGQGLEFLIYFQGNSAPDKSGLPSDRFSAERTGGSVSTLTIQRTQQEDSAVYLCATSGTGTNYGYTFGSGTRLTVV.

The rearrangement uses TRBV5-1 and TRBJ2-7; possible D gene TRBD1, 6 bases. This CDR3 spans 16 amino acids. V was pared by 4 bases and J by 1 base, with 18 bases between. CDR1 is SGHRS and CDR2 is YFSETQ in the germline V gene. CDR3 loop: CASSPVGASPSYEQYF. The CDR3 DNA reads TGCGCCAGCAGCCCGGTGGGGGCTAGCCCTTCCTACGAGCAGTACTTC. Full variable domain (outside the CDR3, taken from reference TRBV5-1 and TRBJ2-7): KAGVTQTPRYLIKTRGQQVTLSCSPISGHRSVSWYQQTPGQGLQFLFEYFSETQRNKGNFPGRFSGRQFSNSRSEMNVSTLELGDSALYLCASSPVGASPSYEQYFGPGTRLTVT.

The V and J genes are TRBV28 and TRBJ2-7; 7 bases line up with TRBD2. The CDR3 length is 11 residues. J lost 9 bases, V lost 8 bases, and 7 bases had no gene match. Per the germline V gene, CDR1 is MDHEN and CDR2 is SYDVKM. CDR3 nucleotide sequence: TGTGCCAGCCGGTCAACGGGGGGGCAGTACTTC. Translating gives CASRSTGGQYF.

This chain links TRBV6-5 with TRBJ2-7; D is ambiguous. Germline lookup yields CDR1 MNHEY and CDR2 SVGAGI. V was cut by 0 bases and J by 2 bases, with 14 bases left in between. The CDR3 has 16 amino acids. The CDR3 nucleotides are TGTGCCAGCAGTTACTCGAAACTCCAACCAACCTACGAGCAGTACTTC. Residues: CASSYSKLQPTYEQYF.

This chain uses TRBV9 with TRBJ1-1, with a weak D call TRBD1 (6 bases). Germline lookup yields CDR1 SGDLS and CDR2 YYNGEE. The CDR3 spans 15 residues. Trimming took 0 bases from V and 0 from J, leaving 9 bases between them. The CDR3 loop reads CASSVGGGVNTEAFF. CDR3 nucleotide sequence: TGTGCCAGCAGCGTAGGAGGGGGGGTGAACACTGAAGCTTTCTTT.

The chain has TRBV7-9 and TRBJ1-6, with TRBD1 as a possible D gene (5 bases). This CDR3 spans 13 amino acids. Germline V gene sequence: CDR1 SEHNR, CDR2 FQNEAQ (reference sequence). With 10 bases removed from V and 5 bases from J, the gap between germline ends came to 12 bases. The CDR3 here is CATAGGNNSPLHF. The CDR3 DNA sequence: TGTGCCACCGCGGGGGGGAATAATTCACCCCTCCACTTT.

This clone was observed a few times. The junction does not match germline at one end; this may be a read error. The V call is TRBV6-5, the J call TRBJ1-5; the match to TRBD1 covers 9 bases. Germline V gene data show CDR1 as MNHEY and CDR2 as SVGAGI. The length of the CDR3 is 15 residues. The CDR3 here is CGTGTGSNSNQPQHF. CDR3 DNA sequence: TGCGGGACCGGGACAGGGTCTAATAGCAATCAGCCCCAGCATTTT.

J is TRBJ2-1 and V is TRBV20-1; D gene uncertain. This CDR3 spans 11 amino acids. V lost 3 bases and J 8 bases, leaving 8 bases between the germline ends. Germline V gene data show CDR1 as DFQATT and CDR2 as SNEGSKA (reference sequence). The CDR3 nucleotides read TGCAGTGCTAGCCGCGTCCATGAGCAGTTCTTC. Protein: CSASRVHEQFF.

This chain links TRBV30 with TRBJ2-5; no clear D gene. V was shortened by 0 bases and J by 1 base, with 6 bases between the two germline ends. Germline lookup yields CDR1 GTSNPN and CDR2 SVGIG (reference sequence). The CDR3 has 13 amino acids. The CDR3 DNA follows: TGTGCCTGGAGTGTGTGGAGCCAAGAGACCCAGTACTTC. Translation: CAWSVWSQETQYF.

This rearrangement joins TRBV3-1 (or the pseudogene TRBV3-2) to TRBJ2-7; possibly TRBD2 for D (5 bases). The CDR3 is made up of 13 amino acids. V lost 3 bases and J lost 2, with 8 bases in between. CDR1 and CDR2 from the germline V gene are LGHDT and YNNKEL (reference sequence). The CDR3 sequence: CASSQRAAYEQYF. Here the CDR3 DNA reads TGTGCCAGCAGCCAGCGGGCTGCCTACGAGCAGTACTTC.

V and J are TRBV4-1 and TRBJ2-7; TRBD2 matches at 10 bases. This CDR3 is 15 amino acids long. The ends lost 6 bases at V and 0 bases at J; junction bases unmatched: 5. CDR1 is MGHRA and CDR2 is YSYEKL in the germline V gene. The CDR3 region is CASRPGLASSYEQYF. CDR3 bases: TGCGCCAGCAGGCCGGGACTAGCGAGCTCCTACGAGCAGTACTTC.

The chain carries TRBV28 and TRBJ2-1; D possibly corresponds to TRBD2 (6 bases). The CDR3 has 16 residues. CDR1 is MDHEN and CDR2 is SYDVKM in the germline V gene. Trimming took 5 bases from V and 2 from J, leaving 16 bases between them. Here the CDR3 reads CASSPGGARPYNEQFF. For the CDR3, the DNA is TGTGCCAGCAGTCCCGGCGGGGCGAGGCCCTACAATGAGCAGTTCTTC. The variable domain in full, with the rest retrieved from reference TRBV28 and TRBJ2-1, is DVKVTQSSRYLVKRTGEKVFLECVQDMDHENMFWYRQDPGLGLRLIYFSYDVKMKEKGDIPEGYSVSREKKERFSLILESASTNQTSMYLCASSPGGARPYNEQFFGPGTRLTVL.

The CDR3 is CASSYSDRSNSPLHF. CDR3 nucleotide sequence: TGTGCCAGCAGTTACTCGGACAGGAGTAATTCACCCCTCCACTTT. The gene calls are TRBV6-6 and TRBJ1-6, with 7 positions matching TRBD1. The germline CDR1 and CDR2 sequences are MNHNY and SVGAGI (reference sequence). The CDR3 totals 15 residues. V was pared by 0 bases and J by 6 bases, with 2 bases of the junction left unmatched.

The gene calls are TRBV24-1 and TRBJ2-2; TRBD1 matches at 9 bases. From germline, CDR1 is KGHDR and CDR2 SFDVKD. V lost 3 bases to trimming and J lost 2 bases; unmatched junction nucleotides: 3. The CDR3 has 16 residues. DNA of the CDR3: TGTGCCACCAGTGATCCGGGACAGGGCAACACCGGGGAGCTGTTTTTT. Translated: CATSDPGQGNTGELFF.

This chain joins TRBV5-1 and TRBJ1-4; maybe TRBD1 (6 bases). Germline-derived CDR1 and CDR2 are SGHRS and YFSETQ. The CDR3 length is 15 residues. The V end was cut by 2 bases, the J end by 3 bases, with 11 bases between. CDR3 amino acids: CASSFTGLANEKLFF. The CDR3 DNA reads TGCGCCAGCAGCTTCACAGGGTTAGCTAATGAAAAACTGTTTTTT. Full variable domain (rest looked up from reference TRBV5-1 and TRBJ1-4): KAGVTQTPRYLIKTRGQQVTLSCSPISGHRSVSWYQQTPGQGLQFLFEYFSETQRNKGNFPGRFSGRQFSNSRSEMNVSTLELGDSALYLCASSFTGLANEKLFFGSGTQLSVL.

The gene calls are TRBV10-3 and TRBJ2-7, with 10 bases matching TRBD1. Per germline, CDR1 ENHRY and CDR2 SYGVKD. The CDR3 spans 13 residues. The junction had 4 bases not matched to a gene; V was cut back by 6 bases and J by 5 bases. CDR3 protein: CAISETGGDEQYF. The DNA of the CDR3 is TGTGCCATCAGCGAGACAGGGGGCGACGAGCAGTACTTC.

This chain links TRBV18 with TRBJ2-1; D unresolved. The CDR3 is 13 residues long. Germline loops: CDR1 KGHSH, CDR2 LQKENI. Deletions cut 3 bases from V and 7 bases from J, with 10 bases between. The CDR3 sequence: CASSPEGENEQFF. The CDR3 nucleotides read TGTGCCAGCTCACCCGAAGGAGAAAATGAGCAGTTCTTC.

The V gene is TRBV9, the J gene TRBJ1-1, with D possibly TRBD1 on 5 matching bases. From germline, CDR1 is SGDLS and CDR2 YYNGEE. V was pared by 0 bases and J by 8 bases, with 11 bases between. The CDR3 is 13 amino acids. CDR3 bases: TGTGCCAGCAGCGTAGTAACAGGCCTAGAAGCTTTCTTT. It specifies CASSVVTGLEAFF.

This clone was detected once. The chain carries TRBV9 and TRBJ2-5; D unclear. Germline CDR1 reads SGDLS; CDR2 reads YYNGEE. This CDR3 is built from 14 residues. V was cut by 0 bases and J by 1 base, with 7 bases left in between. The CDR3 DNA reads as TGTGCCAGCAGCGTAGGGTTAGCCCAAGAGACCCAGTACTTC. Translating it yields CASSVGLAQETQYF.

The genes are TRBV28 and TRBJ1-5, with D perhaps matching TRBD1 (6 bases). Trimming cost V 7 bases and J 3 bases, with 16 bases left between them. From germline, CDR1 is MDHEN and CDR2 SYDVKM. The CDR3 sequence is 15 residues long. CDR3 residues: CASKGERNYNQPQHF. The CDR3 DNA reads as TGTGCCAGCAAGGGGGAGAGAAACTACAATCAGCCCCAGCATTTT.

This sequence joins TRBV25-1 and TRBJ2-7, with no clear D. This CDR3 has 14 amino acids. Trimming shortened V by 7 bases and J by 5 bases, and 18 bases separated the two germline ends. CDR1 and CDR2 from the germline V gene are MGHDK and SYGVNS. The CDR3 DNA follows: TGTGCCAGCACGCGAGGTCACCCCTTGGACGAGCAGTACTTC. Encoded protein: CASTRGHPLDEQYF.

This clone showed up many times. This sequence joins TRBV9 and TRBJ2-1; 15 bases line up with TRBD2. J lost 9 bases, V lost 3 bases, and 4 bases had no gene match. The germline CDR1 and CDR2 sequences are SGDLS and YYNGEE. This CDR3 contains 15 residues. CDR3 protein: CASSDEGLAGGEQFF. Here the CDR3 DNA reads TGTGCCAGCAGCGACGAGGGACTAGCGGGAGGTGAGCAGTTCTTC. Full variable domain (remainder filled in from reference TRBV9 and TRBJ2-1): DSGVTQTPKHLITATGQRVTLRCSPRSGDLSVYWYQQSLDQGLQFLIQYYNGEERAKGNILERFSAQQFPDLHSELNLSSLELGDSALYFCASSDEGLAGGEQFFGPGTRLTVL.

The chain is built from TRBV28 and TRBJ2-7; TRBD2 aligns across 10 bases. Per the germline V gene, CDR1 is MDHEN and CDR2 is SYDVKM. J lost 5 bases, V lost 5 bases, and 9 bases had no gene match. CDR3 length: 15 residues. The CDR3 loop reads CASSLSGTSAHEQYF. Written as DNA, the CDR3 is TGTGCCAGCAGTCTATCCGGGACTAGCGCCCACGAGCAGTACTTC. The variable domain in full, with the rest retrieved from reference TRBV28 and TRBJ2-7, is DVKVTQSSRYLVKRTGEKVFLECVQDMDHENMFWYRQDPGLGLRLIYFSYDVKMKEKGDIPEGYSVSREKKERFSLILESASTNQTSMYLCASSLSGTSAHEQYFGPGTRLTVT.

The V call is TRBV2, the J call TRBJ1-4, with D possibly TRBD1 on 5 matching bases. Trimming shortened V by 8 bases and J by 8 bases, and 12 bases separated the two germline ends. Germline loops: CDR1 SNHLY, CDR2 FYNNEI. This CDR3 region has 12 residues. DNA of the CDR3: TGTGCCAGCTGTCGCAGGGCCGAAAAACTGTTTTTT. It is translated as CASCRRAEKLFF.

This chain joins TRBV6-5 and TRBJ1-1; D may be TRBD1 (6 bases). The V end was cut by 2 bases, the J end by 2 bases, with 15 bases between. CDR3 length equals 16 residues. In germline, CDR1 is MNHEY, CDR2 SVGAGI. This CDR3 reads CASSYGPAGTNTEAFF. As DNA, the CDR3 is TGTGCCAGCAGTTACGGCCCTGCAGGGACAAACACTGAAGCTTTCTTT.

The chain employs TRBV30 and TRBJ1-3; no firm D call. Germline V gene data show CDR1 as GTSNPN and CDR2 as SVGIG (reference sequence). The germline V and J ends were trimmed by 2 bases and 0 bases, with 8 bases remaining between them. The CDR3 totals 14 residues. The CDR3 loop reads CAWSSGSSGNTIYF. The CDR3, as DNA: TGTGCCTGGAGTTCGGGAAGCTCTGGAAACACCATATATTTT.

The chain employs TRBV7-2 and TRBJ1-3; tentative D call: TRBD1 (5 bases). V dropped 4 bases and J dropped 5 bases, with 12 bases sitting between them. The germline CDR1 and CDR2 sequences are SGHTA and FQGNSA. CDR3 length equals 14 residues. This CDR3 reads CASSSGAGRNTIYF. The CDR3 nucleotides are TGTGCCAGCAGCTCTGGGGCAGGGAGAAACACCATATATTTT.

The chain joins TRBV5-1 to TRBJ2-1, with TRBD2 matching over 10 bases. Germline CDR1 SGHRS, CDR2 YFSETQ. Trimming removed 2 bases from V and 0 bases from J; junction bases left unmatched: 5. The CDR3 has 17 amino acids. Here the CDR3 DNA reads TGCGCCAGCAGCTTCCCCCCTAGCGGGAGCTCCTACAATGAGCAGTTCTTC. Protein: CASSFPPSGSSYNEQFF. Full variable domain (remainder filled in from reference TRBV5-1 and TRBJ2-1): KAGVTQTPRYLIKTRGQQVTLSCSPISGHRSVSWYQQTPGQGLQFLFEYFSETQRNKGNFPGRFSGRQFSNSRSEMNVSTLELGDSALYLCASSFPPSGSSYNEQFFGPGTRLTVL.